The clone carrying this T cell receptor beta chain was detected many times. This sample was taken from a study of T-cell memory formation after mild COVID-19. Via MiXCR, TCRdb re-called the 5' RACE reads, giving one row per CDR3 protein. The sample yields some 150,000 distinct CDR3 sequences, about 5.7% seen once. Germline CDR1 reads SGHTA; CDR2 reads FQGNSA. V was cut by 1 base and J by 12 bases, with 15 bases left in between. The CDR3 spans 13 residues. The chain carries TRBV7-2 and TRBJ2-5; weak D call: TRBD2 (6 bases). The sequenced sample consisted of PBMCs or a T cell subset sorted from them (not recorded which). The TCR comes from an adult woman who had mild COVID-19 (a few samples of this study predate the infection). Cell type and time point are not known. CDR3 loop: CASSLDSSGVKYF. CDR3 DNA sequence: TGTGCCAGCAGCTTAGATTCGTCGGGAGTCAAGTACTTC. Variable domain in full (rest from reference TRBV7-2 and TRBJ2-5): GAGVSQSPSNKVTEKGKDVELRCDPISGHTALYWYRQSLGQGLEFLIYFQGNSAPDKSGLPSDRFSAERTGGSVSTLTIQRTQQEDSAVYLCASSLDSSGVKYFGPGTRLLVL.